A selection of T cell receptor beta chains follows, all from one sample in a study of shared clonotypes between healthy human individuals. Sequenced by immunoSEQ multiplex PCR; TCRdb stores in-frame clones only, minus some. The sample consists of over 1.4 million clones, 96% of them appearing once. Sequencing input: naive CD4+ T cells sorted from blood. The source is a man aged 25 to 40 in good health. CDR3s include the opening cysteine and the closing phenylalanine or tryptophan. Each record gives: D gene, V gene, J gene, clone size, CDR3 protein, CDR3 DNA. D genes are given only for firm matches. Only part of the rows carry a size: once, few, many, or a class if the clone is expanded.

-	TRBV27	TRBJ2-5	-	CASSQSGAGGQETQYF	TGTGCCAGCAGTCAATCGGGGGCAGGGGGCCAAGAGACCCAGTACTTC
-	TRBV19	TRBJ2-1	-	CASSIVGAGSYNEQFF	TGTGCCAGTAGTATAGTGGGGGCCGGATCCTACAATGAGCAGTTCTTC
-	TRBV7-3	TRBJ2-1	-	CASKVTSTRNEQFF	TGTGCCAGCAAGGTGACCTCTACCCGCAATGAGCAGTTCTTC
-	TRBV9	TRBJ1-2	-	CASSVDVAGGRWSYTF	TGTGCCAGCAGCGTAGATGTTGCGGGGGGCCGGTGGAGCTACACCTTC
-	TRBV27	TRBJ2-3	-	CASSLRWVTDTQYF	TGTGCCAGCAGTTTACGGTGGGTTACAGATACGCAGTATTTT
-	TRBV21-1	TRBJ2-1	-	CASRDSKTSGTRNDEQFF	TGTGCCAGTAGGGACAGCAAAACGTCCGGGACCCGGAATGATGAGCAGTTCTTC
TRBD2	TRBV5-1	TRBJ2-2	-	CASSLAAGLAFSGELFF	TGCGCCAGCAGCTTGGCTGCCGGACTAGCCTTTTCCGGGGAGCTGTTTTTT
TRBD1	TRBV7-2	TRBJ2-2	-	CASSAGQVNTGELFF	TGTGCCAGCAGCGCGGGACAGGTGAACACCGGGGAGCTGTTTTTT
TRBD1	TRBV30	TRBJ2-1	-	CAWSRDRVEVREQFF	TGTGCCTGGAGTCGGGACAGGGTGGAGGTCCGAGAGCAGTTCTTC
-	TRBV10-1	TRBJ1-1	-	CASSESGDLREAFF	TGCGCCAGCAGTGAGAGTGGGGACCTAAGGGAAGCTTTCTTT
-	TRBV18	TRBJ2-5	-	CASSPPLLRGRYQETQYF	TGTGCCAGCTCACCGCCCCTGCTGCGTGGACGGTACCAAGAGACCCAGTACTTC
-	TRBV27	TRBJ2-3	-	CASSLSTGRDTQYF	TGTGCCAGCAGTTTATCGACGGGTCGCGATACGCAGTATTTT
TRBD1	TRBV2	TRBJ1-2	once	CASSEARDRAIANYGYTF	TGTGCCAGCAGTGAAGCGCGGGACAGGGCAATAGCTAACTATGGCTACACCTTC
-	TRBV29-1	TRBJ2-7	-	CSVAGDLYEQYF	TGCAGCGTTGCAGGAGACCTCTACGAGCAGTACTTC
-	TRBV4-1	TRBJ2-7	-	CASSQDRGGLGVGEQYF	TGCGCCAGCAGCCAAGATAGGGGCGGGCTAGGGGTAGGAGAGCAGTACTTC
TRBD2	TRBV18	TRBJ2-3	-	CASSPLASGRIATDTQYF	TGTGCCAGCTCACCACTAGCTAGCGGGAGAATTGCCACAGATACGCAGTATTTT
-	TRBV25-1	TRBJ1-1	few	CASSTRWEAFF	TGTGCCAGCAGTACCCGATGGGAAGCTTTCTTT
TRBD1	TRBV5-1	TRBJ2-2	-	CASTLSQGSNGELFF	TGCGCCAGCACCCTATCACAGGGGTCTAACGGGGAGCTGTTTTTT
-	TRBV18	TRBJ2-7	-	CASSPPLRNEQYF	TGTGCCAGCTCACCACCGCTGCGGAACGAGCAGTACTTC
-	TRBV5-6	TRBJ1-2	-	CASSLEVSSYGYTF	TGTGCCAGCAGCTTAGAAGTTAGCAGCTATGGCTACACCTTC
TRBD2	TRBV19	TRBJ2-2	-	CASSLLAGATGELFF	TGTGCCAGTAGTCTACTAGCGGGAGCCACCGGGGAGCTGTTTTTT
TRBD1	TRBV28	TRBJ1-2	few	CASRSPTGNYGYTF	TGTGCCAGCAGATCTCCGACAGGGAACTATGGCTACACCTTC
-	TRBV7-2	TRBJ1-2	-	CASSLTPPGQTHYGYTF	TGTGCCAGCAGCTTAACCCCCCCCGGGCAGACTCACTATGGCTACACCTTC
TRBD1	TRBV29-1	TRBJ2-7	-	CSAGGTGSDEQYF	TGCAGCGCCGGAGGGACAGGGTCCGACGAGCAGTACTTC
TRBD1	TRBV27	TRBJ2-1	-	CASSLDRATYNEQFF	TGTGCCAGCAGTTTGGACAGGGCAACCTACAATGAGCAGTTCTTC
TRBD1	TRBV5-1	TRBJ2-1	-	CASSLASTGGSEQFF	TGCGCCAGCAGCTTGGCGTCCACAGGGGGCAGTGAGCAGTTCTTC
-	TRBV12-2	TRBJ2-7	-	CASRLGASGTAVYEQYF	TGTGCAAGTCGCTTAGGGGCAAGCGGGACAGCAGTCTACGAGCAGTACTTC
-	TRBV10-3	TRBJ2-2	-	CAISEFLGRDTGELFF	TGTGCCATCAGTGAGTTTTTGGGAAGGGACACCGGGGAGCTGTTTTTT
-	TRBV30	TRBJ2-7	-	CAWARGGEQYF	TGTGCCTGGGCCAGGGGCGGAGAGCAGTACTTC
-	TRBV7-6	TRBJ2-4	-	CASSLAGNKNIQYF	TGTGCCAGCAGCTTAGCAGGGAATAAAAACATTCAGTACTTC
TRBD1	TRBV19	TRBJ2-1	-	CASSPLGQGKPSEQFF	TGTGCCAGTAGCCCTCTTGGACAGGGGAAACCCAGTGAGCAGTTCTTC
-	TRBV4-3	TRBJ1-4	-	CASSQDAVGTNEKLFF	TGCGCCAGCAGCCAAGATGCGGTAGGAACTAATGAAAAACTGTTTTTT
-	TRBV7-6	TRBJ2-3	-	CASSLALIGTAGDTQYF	TGTGCCAGCAGCTTAGCTTTGATCGGGACCGCGGGAGATACGCAGTATTTT
TRBD1	TRBV7-9	TRBJ1-4	once	CASSLTGGGEKLFF	TGTGCCAGCAGCTTAACAGGGGGAGGAGAAAAACTGTTTTTT
-	TRBV5-5	TRBJ2-3	-	CASSLSLTSTDTQYF	TGTGCCAGCAGCTTGTCATTGACTAGCACAGATACGCAGTATTTT
TRBD2	TRBV9	TRBJ2-3	-	CASSVGAGGDTQYF	TGTGCCAGCAGCGTAGGGGCGGGAGGGGATACGCAGTATTTT
-	TRBV19	TRBJ1-5	-	CASSPHPLGNQPQHF	TGTGCCAGTAGTCCGCATCCCTTAGGCAATCAGCCCCAGCATTTT
-	TRBV9	TRBJ1-2	once	CAIPSGTNYGYTF	TGTGCCATTCCCTCCGGGACCAACTATGGCTACACCTTC
TRBD1	TRBV12-5	TRBJ2-2	-	CASGLGRDSENTGELFF	TGTGCTAGTGGTTTGGGCCGGGACAGTGAGAACACCGGGGAGCTGTTTTTT
TRBD2	TRBV27	TRBJ2-7	once	CASSDGRLASGRAYEQYF	TGTGCCAGCAGCGACGGACGCCTAGCGAGCGGGAGGGCCTACGAGCAGTACTTC
-	TRBV7-8	TRBJ2-7	-	CASSLALGDEQYF	TGTGCCAGCAGCTTAGCGCTAGGGGACGAGCAGTACTTC
TRBD2	TRBV5-1	TRBJ2-5	-	CASSWGGTPYQETQYF	TGCGCCAGCAGCTGGGGGGGTACTCCGTACCAAGAGACCCAGTACTTC
-	TRBV5-1	TRBJ2-1	few	CASSFQGTSSYNEQFF	TGCGCCAGCAGCTTTCAGGGGACGAGCTCCTACAATGAGCAGTTCTTC
-	TRBV5-6	TRBJ1-5	once	CASSLGVTLQPQHF	TGTGCCAGCAGCTTGGGTGTGACACTTCAGCCCCAGCATTTT
-	TRBV21-1	TRBJ1-5	once	CASGRDRGGDQPQHF	TGTGCCAGCGGTAGGGACAGGGGAGGAGATCAGCCCCAGCATTTT
-	TRBV25-1	TRBJ2-6	-	CASSDPASGANVLTF	TGTGCCAGCAGTGATCCGGCATCTGGGGCCAACGTCCTGACTTTC
TRBD1	TRBV6-5	TRBJ1-1	-	CASSRRQGANTEAFF	TGTGCCAGCAGTCGAAGACAGGGGGCGAACACTGAAGCTTTCTTT
-	TRBV4-3	TRBJ2-7	-	CASSRSVQGEYEQYF	TGCGCCAGCAGCCGAAGCGTACAGGGAGAGTACGAGCAGTACTTC
TRBD2	TRBV6-1	TRBJ2-5	-	CASSATSGIDTTQYF	TGTGCCAGCAGTGCGACTAGCGGGATCGATACGACCCAGTACTTC
-	TRBV7-2	TRBJ1-3	-	CASSFDVFGGNTIYF	TGTGCCAGCAGCTTCGACGTATTTGGTGGAAACACCATATATTTT
-	TRBV28	TRBJ2-5	-	CASSLRTVTLNFHFQETQYF	TGTGCCAGCAGTTTAAGGACGGTGACGCTAAACTTCCATTTTCAAGAGACCCAGTACTTC
-	TRBV14	TRBJ2-1	-	CASWKGGPHNEQFF	TGTGCCAGCTGGAAGGGTGGTCCCCACAATGAGCAGTTCTTC
-	TRBV14	TRBJ2-5	-	CASSRSRETQYF	TGTGCCAGCAGCCGCTCGAGGGAGACCCAGTACTTC